This TCR beta chain derives from a study of cytomegalovirus exposure and HLA in healthy donors. The study ran its PCR with 60 Vbeta and 13 Jbeta primers. Measured with immunoSEQ multiplex PCR; TCRdb has only the in-frame clones, and not every one. The data hold about 130,000 clones, with 80% observed a single time. A remark on this clone: The antigen remains unidentified.

Germline CDR1 and CDR2: SEHNR and FQNEAQ (reference sequence). V lost 5 bases and J lost 2; bases outside the gene matches: 8. CDR3 length equals 16 residues. Findings and caveats of the study: A prior analysis recorded that most TCR beta V segments were productive about 90% or about 30% of the time. In a later analysis, HLA-C alleles had the fewest associated TCRs, DRB1 alleles the most. Based on reports, TCR beta sequences accurately predicted HLA-A and HLA-B alleles for most subjects. Sequencing had likely introduced a cluster of highly shared sequence variants as an artifact.

This clonotype originated in a man aged 30 to 45 in good health and CMV-seronegative. V gene TRBV7-9 combines with J gene TRBJ2-1, with 8 bases identical to TRBD1. Sequenced: PBMCs. The CDR3 DNA follows: TGTGCCAGCAGCCCTCCAGGGGGCTCTCCCTACAATGAGCAGTTCTTC. Its translation: CASSPPGGSPYNEQFF.